This is a list of T cell receptor beta chains from one sample in a study of human T cells and chemical hapten exposure. TCRdb analysed the RACE reads with MiXCR anew, one entry per CDR3 protein. The table has fewer than 70,000 distinct CDR3 sequences, about 10% seen once. Material: whole blood, obtained in connection with sensitization to the hapten diphenylcyclopropenone (DPC). The receptors were gathered from a woman between 50 and 59 years old with alopecia areata. Some clones in this sample may be carry-over from other donors' samples. The CDR3 runs from the conserved cysteine through the conserved F or W. Each record gives: J gene, clone size, D gene, V gene, CDR3 DNA, CDR3 protein. D genes are given only for firm matches. Clone size is not always given. Where it is, it says once, few, many or a class for expanded clones.

j_call: TRBJ1-4
clone_size: many
d_call: TRBD1
v_call: TRBV30
cdr3_nt: TGTGCCTGGAGTGAAGACAGGGGAACTAATGAAAAACTGTTTTTT
cdr3_aa: CAWSEDRGTNEKLFF

j_call: TRBJ2-5
clone_size: many
d_call: .
v_call: TRBV7-6
cdr3_nt: TGTGCCAGCAGCTTTAAAGAGACCCAGTACTTC
cdr3_aa: CASSFKETQYF

j_call: TRBJ2-5
clone_size: .
d_call: TRBD2
v_call: TRBV19
cdr3_nt: TGTGCCAGTAGGGAGCGGGGGACTACGCAAGAGACCCAGTACTTC
cdr3_aa: CASRERGTTQETQYF

j_call: TRBJ1-5
clone_size: .
d_call: TRBD1
v_call: TRBV20-1
cdr3_nt: TGCAGTGCCCGAAATCCGGGACAGGGGAATATTGGCAATCAGCCCCAGCATTTT
cdr3_aa: CSARNPGQGNIGNQPQHF

j_call: TRBJ2-7
clone_size: many
d_call: TRBD2
v_call: TRBV20-1
cdr3_nt: TGCAGTGCTAGGTCGCCTAGCGGGAGCTACGAGCAGTACTTC
cdr3_aa: CSARSPSGSYEQYF

j_call: TRBJ2-7
clone_size: .
d_call: .
v_call: TRBV27
cdr3_nt: TGTGCCAGCAGTAAAGCCGGGACTGGAAGATACGAGCAGTACTTC
cdr3_aa: CASSKAGTGRYEQYF

j_call: TRBJ2-7
clone_size: many
d_call: .
v_call: TRBV12-3/TRBV12-4
cdr3_nt: TGTGCCAGCAGCTCGGTACAGGGATTGTACGAGCAGTACTTC
cdr3_aa: CASSSVQGLYEQYF

j_call: TRBJ2-1
clone_size: .
d_call: .
v_call: TRBV12-5
cdr3_nt: TGTGCTAGTGGTTTGACCCACAGGGAGCAGTTCTTC
cdr3_aa: CASGLTHREQFF

j_call: TRBJ1-2
clone_size: few
d_call: TRBD1
v_call: TRBV5-1
cdr3_nt: TGCGCCAGCAGCTTGGCCCAGGGGGCGAGGTCCTACGGCTACACCTTC
cdr3_aa: CASSLAQGARSYGYTF

j_call: TRBJ1-1
clone_size: many
d_call: .
v_call: TRBV28
cdr3_nt: TGTGCCAGCAGCCCTACAGTAGGTCTCGGAGCTTTCTTT
cdr3_aa: CASSPTVGLGAFF

j_call: TRBJ1-6
clone_size: many
d_call: .
v_call: TRBV5-1
cdr3_nt: TGCGCCAGCAGACCAAGCGGGACGGCTGGAAATCTTCCCCTCCACTTT
cdr3_aa: CASRPSGTAGNLPLHF

j_call: TRBJ1-4
clone_size: many
d_call: .
v_call: TRBV2
cdr3_nt: TGTGCCAGCGCCGGGTTTAATGAAAAACTGTTTTTT
cdr3_aa: CASAGFNEKLFF

j_call: TRBJ1-5
clone_size: few
d_call: .
v_call: TRBV18
cdr3_nt: TGTGCCAGCTCACCGGGGAGGGATGGTCGTCAGCCCCAGCATTTT
cdr3_aa: CASSPGRDGRQPQHF

j_call: TRBJ1-5
clone_size: .
d_call: .
v_call: TRBV18
cdr3_nt: TGTGCCAGCTCACTGGAACGGTCCAATCAGCCCCAGCATTTT
cdr3_aa: CASSLERSNQPQHF

j_call: TRBJ2-2
clone_size: few
d_call: .
v_call: TRBV10-3
cdr3_nt: TGTGCCATCGAGGCCAGGGTCTCCGGGGAGCTGTTTTTT
cdr3_aa: CAIEARVSGELFF

j_call: TRBJ2-2
clone_size: .
d_call: .
v_call: TRBV20-1
cdr3_nt: TGCAGTGCCCCTAGGGACACCGTGAACACCGGGGAGCTGTTTTTT
cdr3_aa: CSAPRDTVNTGELFF

j_call: TRBJ2-2
clone_size: many
d_call: .
v_call: TRBV7-6
cdr3_nt: TGTGCCAGCAGCACAACGAACACCGGGGAGCTGTTTTTT
cdr3_aa: CASSTTNTGELFF

j_call: TRBJ2-1
clone_size: few
d_call: TRBD2
v_call: TRBV28
cdr3_nt: TGTGCCAGCAGGCTAAGACAGATAGGGACTAGCGCTTACAATGAGCAGTTCTTC
cdr3_aa: CASRLRQIGTSAYNEQFF

j_call: TRBJ2-7
clone_size: .
d_call: .
v_call: TRBV20-1
cdr3_nt: TGCAGTGCTCCATTCCCCAGGGGCTCCTACGAGCAGTACTTC
cdr3_aa: CSAPFPRGSYEQYF

j_call: TRBJ1-3
clone_size: many
d_call: .
v_call: TRBV5-1
cdr3_nt: TGCGCCAGCAGCTTGGAAGTACCTCTGCCGGACACCATATATTTT
cdr3_aa: CASSLEVPLPDTIYF

j_call: TRBJ2-2
clone_size: many
d_call: TRBD2
v_call: TRBV20-1
cdr3_nt: TGCAGTGCTGGTCTAGCGGAGAACACCGGGGAGCTGTTTTTT
cdr3_aa: CSAGLAENTGELFF

j_call: TRBJ2-6
clone_size: .
d_call: .
v_call: TRBV7-9
cdr3_nt: TGTGCCGGGCGAGTGAGCTCTGGGGCCAACGTCCTGACTTTC
cdr3_aa: CAGRVSSGANVLTF

j_call: TRBJ2-2
clone_size: .
d_call: .
v_call: TRBV5-1
cdr3_nt: TGCGCCAGCAGCCTCACAGCAACCGGGGAGCTGTTTTTT
cdr3_aa: CASSLTATGELFF

j_call: TRBJ2-7
clone_size: many
d_call: TRBD1
v_call: TRBV9
cdr3_nt: TGTGCCAGCAGCCCGACTCGACAGGGATGGATAGACGAGCAGTACTTC
cdr3_aa: CASSPTRQGWIDEQYF

j_call: TRBJ1-3
clone_size: many
d_call: .
v_call: TRBV7-3
cdr3_nt: TGTGCCAGCAGCCCGGGACCGGATGACACCATATATTTT
cdr3_aa: CASSPGPDDTIYF

j_call: TRBJ2-1
clone_size: few
d_call: TRBD2
v_call: TRBV28
cdr3_nt: TGTGCCAGCATCCGGCAGACTAGCGGGGGCAATGAGCAGTTCTTC
cdr3_aa: CASIRQTSGGNEQFF

j_call: TRBJ2-6
clone_size: .
d_call: TRBD1
v_call: TRBV2
cdr3_nt: TGTGCCAGCAGTGCGACAGGGGGGTCTGGGGCCAACGTCCTGACTTTC
cdr3_aa: CASSATGGSGANVLTF

j_call: TRBJ2-3
clone_size: many
d_call: .
v_call: TRBV30
cdr3_nt: TGTGCCTGGAGTCCAACCTTCCTTTCTCGACCGCTGTACACAGATACGCAGTATTTT
cdr3_aa: CAWSPTFLSRPLYTDTQYF

j_call: TRBJ2-1
clone_size: .
d_call: .
v_call: TRBV12-2
cdr3_nt: TGTGCAAGTCGCTTAGCTTGGACTAGCGGGAGGCACGAGAGCTCCTACAATGAGCAGTTCTTC
cdr3_aa: CASRLAWTSGRHESSYNEQFF

j_call: TRBJ1-3
clone_size: .
d_call: .
v_call: TRBV7-2
cdr3_nt: TGTGCCAGCAGGCCCCGGAGCTCTGGAAACACCATATATTTT
cdr3_aa: CASRPRSSGNTIYF

j_call: TRBJ1-2
clone_size: many
d_call: .
v_call: TRBV9
cdr3_nt: TGTGCCAGCAGCCCATCCTTGACAGCCCTCTATGGCTACACCTTC
cdr3_aa: CASSPSLTALYGYTF

j_call: TRBJ2-7
clone_size: few
d_call: .
v_call: TRBV7-9
cdr3_nt: TGTGCCAGCAGCCGCGGTACAGGTTACGAGCAGTACTTC
cdr3_aa: CASSRGTGYEQYF

j_call: TRBJ2-3
clone_size: .
d_call: .
v_call: TRBV24-1
cdr3_nt: TGTGCCACCAGTGATTTTGAGACAGATACGCAGTATTTT
cdr3_aa: CATSDFETDTQYF

j_call: TRBJ2-1
clone_size: few
d_call: .
v_call: TRBV24-1
cdr3_nt: TGTGCCACCAGTGATTTGCCGGTAAGCTCCTACAATGAGCAGTTCTTC
cdr3_aa: CATSDLPVSSYNEQFF

j_call: TRBJ1-1
clone_size: .
d_call: TRBD1
v_call: TRBV6-6
cdr3_nt: TGTGCCAGCAGGGGAGGGACAGCTGAAGCTTTCTTT
cdr3_aa: CASRGGTAEAFF

j_call: TRBJ2-7
clone_size: few
d_call: .
v_call: TRBV7-2
cdr3_nt: TGTGCCAGCAGCGCCACCCCAGGTGTCTACGAGCAGTACTTC
cdr3_aa: CASSATPGVYEQYF

j_call: TRBJ1-6
clone_size: few
d_call: .
v_call: TRBV7-9
cdr3_nt: TGTGCCAGCAGCTTAGGGGGCGCAAATTCACCCCTCCACTTT
cdr3_aa: CASSLGGANSPLHF

j_call: TRBJ1-6
clone_size: few
d_call: TRBD1
v_call: TRBV12-3/TRBV12-4
cdr3_nt: TGTGCCAGCAGCCGGGGACAGGGGAATAATTCACCCCTCCACTTT
cdr3_aa: CASSRGQGNNSPLHF

j_call: TRBJ1-5
clone_size: once
d_call: .
v_call: TRBV30
cdr3_nt: TGTGCCTGGAGCGGAACCCTCTACAGCAATCAGCCCCAGCATTTT
cdr3_aa: CAWSGTLYSNQPQHF

j_call: TRBJ2-1
clone_size: .
d_call: TRBD2
v_call: TRBV2
cdr3_nt: TGTGCCAGCAGTCCCAGCGGGAGAATGGGGAATGAGCAGTTCTTC
cdr3_aa: CASSPSGRMGNEQFF

j_call: TRBJ1-5
clone_size: few
d_call: TRBD1
v_call: TRBV4-1
cdr3_nt: TGCGCCAGCAGCCACCGGACAGGGGATCAGCCCCAGCATTTT
cdr3_aa: CASSHRTGDQPQHF

j_call: TRBJ2-3
clone_size: many
d_call: TRBD2
v_call: TRBV12-3/TRBV12-4
cdr3_nt: TGTGCCAGCAGCAAACTAGCGGAAGGCACAGATACGCAGTATTTT
cdr3_aa: CASSKLAEGTDTQYF

j_call: TRBJ1-5
clone_size: .
d_call: TRBD1
v_call: TRBV6-2/TRBV6-3
cdr3_nt: TGTGCCAGCAGTTACTCCACCGGGACAGGGCGGATCAAAGTGGATCAGCCCCAGCATTTT
cdr3_aa: CASSYSTGTGRIKVDQPQHF

j_call: TRBJ1-2
clone_size: .
d_call: TRBD1
v_call: TRBV4-1
cdr3_nt: TGCGCCAGCAGCCAAGAGGGGACAGGCTATAGCTATGGCTACACCTTC
cdr3_aa: CASSQEGTGYSYGYTF

j_call: TRBJ2-5
clone_size: many
d_call: TRBD2
v_call: TRBV20-1
cdr3_nt: TGCAGTGCTAGCCAACTAGCGGGAGTAAGGGCTGAGACCCAGTACTTC
cdr3_aa: CSASQLAGVRAETQYF

j_call: TRBJ2-7
clone_size: many
d_call: .
v_call: TRBV18
cdr3_nt: TGTGCCAGCTCACCGTTCCTAGGACAGAACTACGAGCAGTACTTC
cdr3_aa: CASSPFLGQNYEQYF

j_call: TRBJ2-4
clone_size: many
d_call: .
v_call: TRBV7-2
cdr3_nt: TGTGCCAGCAGCTTAGAGATACACTCCCCGGGGGACATTCAGTACTTC
cdr3_aa: CASSLEIHSPGDIQYF

j_call: TRBJ2-7
clone_size: few
d_call: TRBD2
v_call: TRBV6-5
cdr3_nt: TGTGCCAGCAGTTACAAACGGGGGACTAGCGGTTTCTCCTACGAGCAGTACTTC
cdr3_aa: CASSYKRGTSGFSYEQYF

j_call: TRBJ2-7
clone_size: many
d_call: .
v_call: TRBV27
cdr3_nt: TGTGCCAGCAGCCTGACACAGGGCTTTGAGCAGTACTTC
cdr3_aa: CASSLTQGFEQYF

j_call: TRBJ2-1
clone_size: many
d_call: TRBD2
v_call: TRBV19
cdr3_nt: TGTGCCAGTAGTAGAGCGGGAGGCGGGGACAATGAGCAGTTCTTC
cdr3_aa: CASSRAGGGDNEQFF

j_call: TRBJ2-1
clone_size: many
d_call: TRBD2
v_call: TRBV7-3
cdr3_nt: TGTGCCAGCAGCCTTCTCCCCGGGACTAGCGGGAGTTATAATGAGCAGTTCTTC
cdr3_aa: CASSLLPGTSGSYNEQFF